This record looks at one TCR beta chain sequence and its context. Its antigen is still unknown. The data were obtained in a study of T cells in Graves' hyperthyroidism and ophthalmopathy. This CDR3 contains 12 residues. Germline CDR1 and CDR2: SNHLY and FYNNEI. Trimming shortened V by 8 bases and J by 9 bases, and 11 bases separated the two germline ends. Study results and limitations: The majority of expanded thyroid clonotypes above 0.001 also appeared in blood.

The TCR beta CDR3 regions underwent amplification using RNA transcripts as the source. The TCR CDR3 first-round RT-PCR relied on the HTBI primer set. From the multiplex PCR reads, TCRdb called clonotypes with MiXCR, one entry per CDR3 protein. Among roughly 500,000 distinct CDR3 sequences listed, roughly 45% were seen once. What was sequenced was peripheral blood or thyroid tissue (not recorded which). This TCR came from an adult woman with Graves' disease, either hyperthyroidism or ophthalmopathy (not recorded which). The V gene is TRBV2, the J gene TRBJ1-6; the D gene is possibly TRBD1 (6 bases). The CDR3 sequence: CASQDRSSPLHF. CDR3 DNA sequence: TGTGCCAGCCAAGACAGGAGTTCACCCCTCCACTTT.